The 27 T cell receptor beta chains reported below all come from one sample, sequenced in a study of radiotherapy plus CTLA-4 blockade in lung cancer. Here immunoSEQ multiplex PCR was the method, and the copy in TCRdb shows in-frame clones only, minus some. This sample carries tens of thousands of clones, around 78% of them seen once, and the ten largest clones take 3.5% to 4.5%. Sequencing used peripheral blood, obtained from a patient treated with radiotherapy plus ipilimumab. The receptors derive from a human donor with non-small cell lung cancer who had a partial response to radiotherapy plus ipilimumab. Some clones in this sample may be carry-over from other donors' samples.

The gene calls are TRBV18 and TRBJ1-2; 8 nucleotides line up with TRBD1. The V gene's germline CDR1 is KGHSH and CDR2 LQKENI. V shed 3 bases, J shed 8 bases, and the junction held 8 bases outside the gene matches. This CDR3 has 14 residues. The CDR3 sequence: CASSPDRTGRGYTF. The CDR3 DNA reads TGTGCCAGCTCACCCGACCGGACAGGGAGAGGCTACACCTTC.

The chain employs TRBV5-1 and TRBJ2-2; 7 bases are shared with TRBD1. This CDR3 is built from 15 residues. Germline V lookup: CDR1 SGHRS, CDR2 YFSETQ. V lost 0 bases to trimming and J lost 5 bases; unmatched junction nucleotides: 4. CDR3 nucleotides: TGCGCCAGCAGCTTGGATACAGGGGCGACCGGGGAGCTGTTTTTT. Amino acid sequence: CASSLDTGATGELFF. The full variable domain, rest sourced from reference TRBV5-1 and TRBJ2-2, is KAGVTQTPRYLIKTRGQQVTLSCSPISGHRSVSWYQQTPGQGLQFLFEYFSETQRNKGNFPGRFSGRQFSNSRSEMNVSTLELGDSALYLCASSLDTGATGELFFGEGSRLTVL.

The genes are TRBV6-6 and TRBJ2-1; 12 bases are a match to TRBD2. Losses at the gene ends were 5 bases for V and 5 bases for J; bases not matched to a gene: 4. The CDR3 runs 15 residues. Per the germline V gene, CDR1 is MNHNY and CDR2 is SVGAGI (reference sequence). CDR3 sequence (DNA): TGTGCCAGCAGTCCTAGCGGGGGGGTAAACAATGAGCAGTTCTTC. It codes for CASSPSGGVNNEQFF.

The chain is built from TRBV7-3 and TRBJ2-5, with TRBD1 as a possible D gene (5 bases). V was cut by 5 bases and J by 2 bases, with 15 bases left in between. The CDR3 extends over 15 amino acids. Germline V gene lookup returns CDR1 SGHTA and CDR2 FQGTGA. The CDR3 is CASSAGPAEQETQYF. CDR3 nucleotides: TGTGCCAGCAGCGCAGGGCCGGCGGAGCAAGAGACCCAGTACTTC.

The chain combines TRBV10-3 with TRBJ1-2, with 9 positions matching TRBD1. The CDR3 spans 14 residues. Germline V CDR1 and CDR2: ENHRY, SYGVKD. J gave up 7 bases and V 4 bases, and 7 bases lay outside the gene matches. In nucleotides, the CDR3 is TGTGCCATCAGTGCCTCCGGGACAGGGTCTGGCTACACCTTC. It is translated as CAISASGTGSGYTF.

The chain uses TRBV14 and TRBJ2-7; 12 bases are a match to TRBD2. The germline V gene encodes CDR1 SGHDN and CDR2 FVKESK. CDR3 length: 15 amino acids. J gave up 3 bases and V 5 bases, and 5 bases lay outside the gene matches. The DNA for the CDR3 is TGTGCCAGCAGCGCACCGGGACTAGCGGGCTACGAGCAGTACTTC. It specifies CASSAPGLAGYEQYF.

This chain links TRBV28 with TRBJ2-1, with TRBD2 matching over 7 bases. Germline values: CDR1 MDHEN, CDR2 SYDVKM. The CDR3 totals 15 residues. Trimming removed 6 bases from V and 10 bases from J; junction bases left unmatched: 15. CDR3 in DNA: TGTGCCAGCAGGGAACAAGCGGGACCGCGGGGAGAGCAGTTCTTC. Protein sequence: CASREQAGPRGEQFF. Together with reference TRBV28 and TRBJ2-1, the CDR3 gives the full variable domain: DVKVTQSSRYLVKRTGEKVFLECVQDMDHENMFWYRQDPGLGLRLIYFSYDVKMKEKGDIPEGYSVSREKKERFSLILESASTNQTSMYLCASREQAGPRGEQFFGPGTRLTVL.

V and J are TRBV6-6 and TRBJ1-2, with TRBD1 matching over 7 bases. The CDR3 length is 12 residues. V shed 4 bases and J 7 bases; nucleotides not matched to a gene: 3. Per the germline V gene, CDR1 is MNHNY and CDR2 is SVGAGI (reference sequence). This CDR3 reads CASSLQGVGYTF. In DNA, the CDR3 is TGTGCCAGCAGTTTGCAGGGGGTTGGCTACACCTTC.

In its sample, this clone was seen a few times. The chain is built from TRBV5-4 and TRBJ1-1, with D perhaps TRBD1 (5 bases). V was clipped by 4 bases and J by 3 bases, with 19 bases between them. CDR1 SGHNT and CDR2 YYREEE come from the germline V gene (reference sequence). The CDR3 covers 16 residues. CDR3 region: CASSPNRAGRDTEAFF. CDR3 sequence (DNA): TGTGCCAGCAGCCCGAATAGGGCAGGGAGGGACACTGAAGCTTTCTTT. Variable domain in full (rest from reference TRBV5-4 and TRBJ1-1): ETGVTQSPTHLIKTRGQQVTLRCSSQSGHNTVSWYQQALGQGPQFIFQYYREEENGRGNFPPRFSGLQFPNYSSELNVNALELDDSALYLCASSPNRAGRDTEAFFGQGTRLTVV.

The CDR3 nucleotides are TGCGCCAGCAGACAAGGGGCTGGGGGGTTCGAGACCCAGTACTTC. Its protein product is CASRQGAGGFETQYF. The chain couples TRBV5-1 to TRBJ2-5, with D tentatively TRBD2 (6 bases). V gave up 5 bases and J gave up 5 bases, with 19 bases separating them. In germline, CDR1 is SGHRS, CDR2 YFSETQ. The CDR3 is 15 amino acids.

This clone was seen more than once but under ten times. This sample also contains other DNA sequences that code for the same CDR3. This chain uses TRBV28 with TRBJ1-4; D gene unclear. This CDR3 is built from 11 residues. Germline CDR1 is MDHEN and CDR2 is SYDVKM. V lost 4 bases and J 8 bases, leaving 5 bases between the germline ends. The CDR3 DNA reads TGTGCCAGCAGTTCGGGAGAAAAACTGTTTTTT. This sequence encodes CASSSGEKLFF.

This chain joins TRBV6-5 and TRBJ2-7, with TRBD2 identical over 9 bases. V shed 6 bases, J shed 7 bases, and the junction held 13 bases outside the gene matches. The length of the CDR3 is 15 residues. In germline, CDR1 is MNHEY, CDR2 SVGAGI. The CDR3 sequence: CASRATGRGRDEQYF. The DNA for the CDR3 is TGTGCCAGCAGGGCCACAGGGCGCGGGAGGGATGAGCAGTACTTC.

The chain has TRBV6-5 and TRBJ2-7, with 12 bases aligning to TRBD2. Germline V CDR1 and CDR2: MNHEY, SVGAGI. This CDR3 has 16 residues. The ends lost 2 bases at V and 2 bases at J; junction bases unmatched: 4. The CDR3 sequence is CASSYPSGGGTYEQYF. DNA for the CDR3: TGTGCCAGCAGTTACCCTAGCGGGGGGGGAACCTACGAGCAGTACTTC.

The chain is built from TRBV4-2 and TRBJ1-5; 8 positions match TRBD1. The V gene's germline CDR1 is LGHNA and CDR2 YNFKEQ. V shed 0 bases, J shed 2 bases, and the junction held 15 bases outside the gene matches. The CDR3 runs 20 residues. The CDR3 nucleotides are TGTGCCAGCAGCCAAGATTTCGTGGAGCAGGGGGCTAGTGGCAATCAGCCCCAGCATTTT. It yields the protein CASSQDFVEQGASGNQPQHF.

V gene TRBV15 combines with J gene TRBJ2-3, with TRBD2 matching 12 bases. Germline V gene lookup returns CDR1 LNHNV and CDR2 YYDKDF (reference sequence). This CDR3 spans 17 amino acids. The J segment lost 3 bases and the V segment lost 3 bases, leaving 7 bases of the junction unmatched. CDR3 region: CATSSARTSGATDTQYF. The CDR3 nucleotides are TGTGCCACCAGCAGTGCCAGGACTAGCGGGGCGACAGATACGCAGTATTTT.

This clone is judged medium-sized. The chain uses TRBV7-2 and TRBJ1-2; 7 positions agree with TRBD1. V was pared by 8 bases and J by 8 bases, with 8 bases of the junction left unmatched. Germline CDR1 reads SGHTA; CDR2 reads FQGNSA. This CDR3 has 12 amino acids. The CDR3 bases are TGTGCCAGCTTTAGGCAGGGGGAAGGCTACACCTTC. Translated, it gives CASFRQGEGYTF.

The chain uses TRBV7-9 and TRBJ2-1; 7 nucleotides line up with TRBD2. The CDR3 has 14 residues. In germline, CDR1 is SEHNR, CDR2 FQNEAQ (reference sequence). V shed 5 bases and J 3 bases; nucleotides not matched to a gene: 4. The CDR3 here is CASSHGTNYNEQFF. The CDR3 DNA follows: TGTGCCAGCAGCCACGGGACTAACTACAATGAGCAGTTCTTC.

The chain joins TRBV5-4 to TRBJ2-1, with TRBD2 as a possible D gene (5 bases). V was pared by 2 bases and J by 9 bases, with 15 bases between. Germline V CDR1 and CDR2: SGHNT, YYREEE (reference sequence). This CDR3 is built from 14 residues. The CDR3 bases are TGTGCCAGCAGCTTCGGACTCAGCGGCGCTGAGCAGTTCTTC. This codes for CASSFGLSGAEQFF.

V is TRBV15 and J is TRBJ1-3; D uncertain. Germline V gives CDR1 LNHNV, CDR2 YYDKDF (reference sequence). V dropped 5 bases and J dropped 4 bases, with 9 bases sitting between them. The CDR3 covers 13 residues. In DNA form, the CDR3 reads TGTGCCACCAGCCCCAGAATCGGAAACACCATATATTTT. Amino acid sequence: CATSPRIGNTIYF.

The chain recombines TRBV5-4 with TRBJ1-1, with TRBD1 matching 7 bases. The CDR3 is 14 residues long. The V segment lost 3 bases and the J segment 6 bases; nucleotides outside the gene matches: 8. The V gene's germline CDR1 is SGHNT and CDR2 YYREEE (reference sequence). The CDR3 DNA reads TGTGCCAGCAGCTCGAACAGGGGTTTCCCTGAAGCTTTCTTT. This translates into CASSSNRGFPEAFF.

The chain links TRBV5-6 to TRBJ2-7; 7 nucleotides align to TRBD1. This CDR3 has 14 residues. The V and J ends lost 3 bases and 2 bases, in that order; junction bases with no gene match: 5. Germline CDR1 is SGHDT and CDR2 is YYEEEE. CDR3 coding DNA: TGTGCCAGCAGCTCGCGGACAGGTACCTACGAGCAGTACTTC. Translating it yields CASSSRTGTYEQYF. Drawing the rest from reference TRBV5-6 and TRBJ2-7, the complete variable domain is DAGVTQSPTHLIKTRGQQVTLRCSPKSGHDTVSWYQQALGQGPQFIFQYYEEEERQRGNFPDRFSGHQFPNYSSELNVNALLLGDSALYLCASSSRTGTYEQYFGPGTRLTVT.

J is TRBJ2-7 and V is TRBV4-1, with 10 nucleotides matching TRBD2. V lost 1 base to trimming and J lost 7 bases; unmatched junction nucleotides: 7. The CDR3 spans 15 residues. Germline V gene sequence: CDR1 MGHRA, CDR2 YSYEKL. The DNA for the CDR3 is TGCGCCAGCAGCCAAGCTAGCGGGGGCCCGAAAGAGCAGTACTTC. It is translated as CASSQASGGPKEQYF.

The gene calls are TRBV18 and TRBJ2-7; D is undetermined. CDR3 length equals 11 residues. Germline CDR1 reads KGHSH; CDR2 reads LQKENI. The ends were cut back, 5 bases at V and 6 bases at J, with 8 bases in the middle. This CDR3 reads CASSNLAEQYF. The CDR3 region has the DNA TGTGCCAGCTCAAATTTGGCCGAGCAGTACTTC.

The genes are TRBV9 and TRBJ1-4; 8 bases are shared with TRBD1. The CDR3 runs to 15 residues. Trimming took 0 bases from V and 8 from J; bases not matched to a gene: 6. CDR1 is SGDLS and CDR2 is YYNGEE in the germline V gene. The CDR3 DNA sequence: TGTGCCAGCAGCGTAGCCACAGGGGGTAACGAAAAACTGTTTTTT. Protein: CASSVATGGNEKLFF.

CDR3 in amino acids: CASSFPRNGLAGYYEQYF. The DNA of the CDR3 is TGTGCCAGCAGCTTCCCTCGAAACGGACTAGCGGGGTACTACGAGCAGTACTTC. The chain has TRBV7-9 and TRBJ2-7; 12 bases are a match to TRBD2. Trimming took 3 bases from V and 3 from J; bases not matched to a gene: 12. The CDR3 is 18 amino acids. The V gene's germline CDR1 is SEHNR and CDR2 FQNEAQ (reference sequence). Looking up the rest from reference TRBV7-9 and TRBJ2-7 gives the full variable domain: DTGVSQNPRHKITKRGQNVTFRCDPISEHNRLYWYRQTLGQGPEFLTYFQNEAQLEKSRLLSDRFSAERPKGSFSTLEIQRTEQGDSAMYLCASSFPRNGLAGYYEQYFGPGTRLTVT.

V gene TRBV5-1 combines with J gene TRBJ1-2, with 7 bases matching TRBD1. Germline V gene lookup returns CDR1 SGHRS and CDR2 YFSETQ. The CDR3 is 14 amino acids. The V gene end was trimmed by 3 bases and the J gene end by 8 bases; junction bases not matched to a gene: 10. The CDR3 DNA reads TGCGCCAGCAGCTCTGAACAGGGGTGGGGCGGCTACACCTTC. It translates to CASSSEQGWGGYTF.

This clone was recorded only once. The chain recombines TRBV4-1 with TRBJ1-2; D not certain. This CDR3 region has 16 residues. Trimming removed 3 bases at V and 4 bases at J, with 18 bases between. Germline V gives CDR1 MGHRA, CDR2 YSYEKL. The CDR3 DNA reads TGCGCCAGCAGCCAGGCGGTGACGGAGACTCTCTATGGCTACACCTTC. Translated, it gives CASSQAVTETLYGYTF.